This paragraph reports one T cell receptor (beta chain). No cognate antigen has been identified for it. The sample holds no much larger clone one base away, and base qualities are not on file. The instrument was an Illumina HiSeq 1500. TCRdb reran the public reads through fastp at Q25 and MiXCR, keeping productive beta chains. Rows with a matching CDR3 protein are joined into one entry that keeps the most common DNA and genes. The sample data list approximately 250,000 distinct CDR3 sequences, and about 20% of these were observed just once. About 20% of the sample comes from the top ten. The data stem from a study of T cell repertoires in cytomegalovirus infection (dated by TCRdb to the late 2010s). A note on the overall study: Because public TCR beta signatures pointed to carriage of CMV infection together with the matching HLA type, the HLA type of each donor mattered for the analysis.

Study-level results and caveats: In both this cohort and an independent cohort of some 380 donors, the cumulative frequency of public TCR beta family members distinguished carriers of CMV infection plus the relevant HLA type. In the ex vivo response, HLA-C-restricted CMV-specific TCR beta clonotypes were dominant, and in two of eight donors the single most frequent clonotype came from this HLA-C-restricted group.

The CDR3 has 15 amino acids, counting the end cysteine and phenylalanine. Just the 45-base CDR3 DNA is kept, in frame starting at base 1. Relative to germline, V is 5 bases shorter and J is 0 bases shorter, with 11 bases between their ends. The germline V gene (reference sequence) yields SEHNR for CDR1 and FQNEAQ for CDR2. This sequence uses TRBV7-9 and TRBJ2-1; a confident D gene designation cannot be given. This receptor was obtained from a human donor in good health (CMV status not recorded). Some clones in this sample may be carry-over from other donors' samples. Sample: CD8+ T cells from PBMCs. The DNA sequence is TGTGCCAGCAGCCCTCGCGTAGTCTCCTACAATGAGCAGTTCTTC. Its amino acids are CASSPRVVSYNEQFF.